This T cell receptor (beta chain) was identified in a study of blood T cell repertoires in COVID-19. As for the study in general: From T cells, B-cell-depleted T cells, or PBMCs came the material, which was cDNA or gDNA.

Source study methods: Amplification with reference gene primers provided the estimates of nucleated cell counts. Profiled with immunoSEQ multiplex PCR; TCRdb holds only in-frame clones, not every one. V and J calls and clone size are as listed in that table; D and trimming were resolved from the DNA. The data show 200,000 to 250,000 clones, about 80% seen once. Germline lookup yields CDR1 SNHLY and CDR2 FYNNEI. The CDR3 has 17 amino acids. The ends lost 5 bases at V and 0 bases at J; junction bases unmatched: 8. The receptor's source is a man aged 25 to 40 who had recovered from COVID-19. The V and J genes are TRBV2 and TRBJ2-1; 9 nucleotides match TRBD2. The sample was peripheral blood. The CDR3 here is CASSWASGTSSYNEQFF. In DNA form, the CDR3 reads TGTGCCAGCAGTTGGGCTAGCGGGACGAGCTCCTACAATGAGCAGTTCTTC.